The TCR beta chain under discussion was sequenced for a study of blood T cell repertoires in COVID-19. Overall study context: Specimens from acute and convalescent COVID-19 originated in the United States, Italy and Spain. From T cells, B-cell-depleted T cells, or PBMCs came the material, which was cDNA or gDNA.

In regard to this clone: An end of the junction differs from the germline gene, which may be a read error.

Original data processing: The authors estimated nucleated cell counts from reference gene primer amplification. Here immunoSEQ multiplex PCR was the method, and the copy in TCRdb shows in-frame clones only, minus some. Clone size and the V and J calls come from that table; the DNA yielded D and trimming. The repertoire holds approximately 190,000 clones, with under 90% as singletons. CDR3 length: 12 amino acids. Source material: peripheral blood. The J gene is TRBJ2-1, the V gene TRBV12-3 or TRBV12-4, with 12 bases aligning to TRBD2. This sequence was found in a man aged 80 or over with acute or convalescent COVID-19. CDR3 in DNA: TGTGCCAGCAGTTTAGCCGCTAGCGGGAGGGTCTTC. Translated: CASSLAASGRVF.